This TCR beta chain was retrieved from a study of CD8+ T cells in alopecia areata. Study overall: For the treated group, dosing was oral tofacitinib at 5 to 10 mg twice daily. Study-wide results and caveats: Within the top 100, expanded CD8+ clones significantly decreased with tofacitinib, as did scalp clonality. In scalp samples, resident alphabeta T cells of normal skin are also sequenced.

This sample's treatment: oral pan-JAK inhibitor, 5-10 mg twice daily. Samples from alopecia areata patients were lesional scalp punch biopsies and peripheral blood. Comment on this clone: Its antigen is not known.

cDNA reverse transcribed from extracted RNA served as the sequencing template. Assay: immunoSEQ multiplex PCR; the TCRdb copy retains only in-frame clones and omits some. Of a few hundred thousand clones listed, about three fifths were seen once; the top ten hold about 1.4%. The CDR3 runs to 14 residues. From germline, CDR1 is SNHLY and CDR2 FYNNEI. The J segment lost 4 bases and the V segment lost 11 bases, leaving 9 bases of the junction unmatched. The chain has TRBV2 and TRBJ2-1, with 9 bases that match TRBD2. This clonotype was sampled from a human donor with alopecia areata. Here the sequenced sample was CD4+ T cells sorted from blood, taken at week 4, from a patient treated with tofacitinib. CDR3 DNA: TGTGCCCTCCGATGGCGGGGGGGTTACAATGAGCAGTTCTTC. Protein: CALRWRGGYNEQFF.